Following are 25 T cell receptor beta chains from one sample sequenced in a study of cytomegalovirus exposure and HLA in healthy donors. The PCR had 60 Vbeta and 13 Jbeta primers. Profiling relied on immunoSEQ multiplex PCR, and the TCRdb table lists in-frame clones only, not all of them. Among approximately 180,000 clones listed, under 90% were seen once. Sequencing was performed on PBMCs. Receptors originate from a man between 18 and 35 years old in good health and CMV-seronegative.

This chain links TRBV4-1 with TRBJ1-2; 7 positions match TRBD1. Germline values: CDR1 MGHRA, CDR2 YSYEKL. J lost 2 bases, V lost 0 bases, and 12 bases had no gene match. The CDR3 is made up of 18 amino acids. DNA of the CDR3: TGCGCCAGCAGCCAAGATTTGGAGGGGGCGCGCCCGAACTATGGCTACACCTTC. The encoded protein is CASSQDLEGARPNYGYTF.

This clone appeared once. The chain couples TRBV6-4 to TRBJ2-1; D may be TRBD2 (5 bases). Germline assignment: CDR1 MRHNA and CDR2 SNTAGT. Trimming shortened V by 6 bases and J by 6 bases, and 18 bases separated the two germline ends. There are 15 residues in the CDR3. In DNA, the CDR3 is TGTGCCAGCAGCAATTCAATAGCGTCTGGCAATGAGCAGTTCTTC. The encoded protein is CASSNSIASGNEQFF.

This clone was recorded only once. The chain combines TRBV9 with TRBJ2-2; a weak D match, TRBD2 (5 bases). Germline V gene lookup returns CDR1 SGDLS and CDR2 YYNGEE. The CDR3 is 11 amino acids. Trimming shortened V by 7 bases and J by 6 bases, and 7 bases separated the two germline ends. The CDR3 region has the DNA TGTGCCAGCGAGAGGGCCGGGGAGCTGTTTTTT. This translates into CASERAGELFF. The variable domain in full, completed from reference TRBV9 and TRBJ2-2, reads DSGVTQTPKHLITATGQRVTLRCSPRSGDLSVYWYQQSLDQGLQFLIQYYNGEERAKGNILERFSAQQFPDLHSELNLSSLELGDSALYFCASERAGELFFGEGSRLTVL.

This chain joins TRBV13 and TRBJ2-7; 7 positions match TRBD1. The CDR3 has 14 residues. Germline CDR1 and CDR2: PRHDT and FYEKMQ (reference sequence). The V and J ends lost 5 bases and 4 bases, in that order; junction bases with no gene match: 8. The CDR3 DNA is TGTGCCAGCAGCCCCAGGGGGAGACCTTACGAGCAGTACTTC. Protein: CASSPRGRPYEQYF.

This sequence joins TRBV28 and TRBJ2-7; 9 bases line up with TRBD1. Germline V gene lookup returns CDR1 MDHEN and CDR2 SYDVKM. This CDR3 is built from 14 residues. V shed 5 bases and J 2 bases; nucleotides not matched to a gene: 4. The CDR3 region has the DNA TGTGCCAGCAGTACCGGACAGGGGCCCTACGAGCAGTACTTC. Residues: CASSTGQGPYEQYF.

The V call is TRBV11-2, the J call TRBJ2-2; a weak D match, TRBD1 (6 bases). Trimming pared 1 base from V and 5 bases from J, leaving 14 bases between. Germline V lookup: CDR1 SGHAT, CDR2 FQNNGV. This CDR3 contains 16 residues. The CDR3 DNA reads TGTGCCAGCAGCTTAGGTTTAACAGGGAGAACCGGGGAGCTGTTTTTT. Its translation: CASSLGLTGRTGELFF.

V is TRBV7-9 and J is TRBJ1-1; D uncertain. The V and J ends lost 5 bases and 6 bases respectively, with 10 bases between them. Germline values: CDR1 SEHNR, CDR2 FQNEAQ (reference sequence). The CDR3 extends over 12 amino acids. CDR3 nucleotides: TGTGCCAGCAGCCAACGGAGTGCTGAAGCTTTCTTT. Protein product: CASSQRSAEAFF.

This rearrangement joins TRBV6-5 to TRBJ1-2; TRBD1 aligns across 10 bases. CDR1 and CDR2 from the germline V gene are MNHEY and SVGAGI. The V and J ends lost 6 bases and 4 bases, in that order; junction bases with no gene match: 8. CDR3 length: 15 amino acids. The CDR3 spells CASSWDRGGGYGYTF. The DNA of the CDR3 is TGTGCCAGCAGCTGGGACAGGGGAGGTGGCTATGGCTACACCTTC.

This rearrangement joins TRBV2 to TRBJ2-1; maybe TRBD1 (5 bases). CDR3 length equals 13 residues. Germline assignment: CDR1 SNHLY and CDR2 FYNNEI. V was cut by 8 bases and J by 4 bases, with 12 bases left in between. This CDR3 is CASGRTSYNEQFF. In DNA, the CDR3 is TGTGCCAGCGGGCGGACATCGTACAATGAGCAGTTCTTC.

The chain uses TRBV5-1 and TRBJ2-3; a weak D match, TRBD1 (5 bases). V was clipped by 4 bases and J by 0 bases, with 15 bases between them. The CDR3 contains 16 residues. Germline V gene data show CDR1 as SGHRS and CDR2 as YFSETQ. The CDR3 bases are TGCGCCAGCAGCCCGAGACAGATTTCTAGCACAGATACGCAGTATTTT. This codes for CASSPRQISSTDTQYF. The full variable domain, rest sourced from reference TRBV5-1 and TRBJ2-3, is KAGVTQTPRYLIKTRGQQVTLSCSPISGHRSVSWYQQTPGQGLQFLFEYFSETQRNKGNFPGRFSGRQFSNSRSEMNVSTLELGDSALYLCASSPRQISSTDTQYFGPGTRLTVL.

The chain employs TRBV27 and TRBJ2-1; 10 bases map to TRBD2. CDR1 and CDR2 from the germline V gene are MNHEY and SMNVEV (reference sequence). The CDR3 extends over 15 amino acids. V shed 3 bases, J shed 8 bases, and the junction held 7 bases outside the gene matches. The CDR3 spells CASSFRLAGAYEQFF. As DNA, the CDR3 is TGTGCCAGCAGTTTTCGGCTAGCGGGAGCTTATGAGCAGTTCTTC.

The chain has TRBV6-1 and TRBJ2-2, with D possibly being TRBD1 (6 bases). The CDR3 runs to 13 residues. Trimming left V 6 bases short and J 7 bases short, with 12 bases between. Per germline, CDR1 MNHNS and CDR2 SASEGT. The CDR3 here is CASRAGVYGELFF. CDR3 nucleotide sequence: TGTGCCAGCAGAGCAGGGGTTTACGGGGAGCTGTTTTTT.

This sequence joins TRBV10-3 and TRBJ1-1; unclear D gene. The CDR3 is 13 amino acids. With 6 bases removed from V and 3 bases from J, the gap between germline ends came to 11 bases. Germline V lookup: CDR1 ENHRY, CDR2 SYGVKD. CDR3 DNA: TGTGCCATCAGCGGTGTGCTCTACACTGAAGCTTTCTTT. Translating gives CAISGVLYTEAFF.

The chain employs TRBV7-9 and TRBJ1-2; D might be TRBD1 (6 bases). Deletions cut 5 bases from V and 4 bases from J, with 17 bases between. The CDR3 covers 15 residues. Germline CDR1 is SEHNR and CDR2 is FQNEAQ (reference sequence). The DNA for the CDR3 is TGTGCCAGCAGCCTACCGGGACAAATTGTCTATGGCTACACCTTC. It yields the protein CASSLPGQIVYGYTF.

The V gene is TRBV10-2, the J gene TRBJ1-5; TRBD1 aligns across 8 bases. Per the germline V gene, CDR1 is WSHSY and CDR2 is SAAADI. Trimming at V came to 3 bases and at J to 6 bases, leaving 7 bases not matched to a gene. The CDR3 covers 15 residues. The CDR3: CASSDPDRVGQPQHF. The CDR3 DNA reads as TGCGCCAGCAGTGATCCGGACAGGGTTGGTCAGCCCCAGCATTTT.

A remark on this clone: An end of the junction does not agree with germline; a read error may underlie this. Other DNA sequences in the sample encode the same CDR3. The genes are TRBV5-6 and TRBJ2-2; 9 positions agree with TRBD2. Germline V gene data show CDR1 as SGHDT and CDR2 as YYEEEE. There are 17 residues in the CDR3. The CDR3 bases are TGCGCCAGCAGCCTACCACCCCCGGCGGGGGGGACCGGGGAGCTGTTTTTT. It codes for CASSLPPPAGGTGELFF.

The chain uses TRBV5-1 and TRBJ2-5, with D perhaps matching TRBD2 (7 bases). Trimming shortened V by 3 bases and J by 2 bases, and 14 bases separated the two germline ends. Germline V CDR1 and CDR2: SGHRS, YFSETQ. This CDR3 has 15 amino acids. The CDR3 DNA reads as TGCGCCAGCAGCTCGAGGGGGGGAGTGCAAGAGACCCAGTACTTC. It specifies CASSSRGGVQETQYF.

The V call is TRBV10-3, the J call TRBJ2-7; D may be TRBD1 (6 bases). CDR3 length equals 13 residues. CDR1 ENHRY and CDR2 SYGVKD come from the germline V gene. With 5 bases removed from V and 3 bases from J, the gap between germline ends came to 11 bases. CDR3 in amino acids: CAISSGQNYEQYF. As DNA, the CDR3 is TGTGCCATCAGTTCCGGACAGAACTACGAGCAGTACTTC.

V gene TRBV28 combines with J gene TRBJ1-6; 7 nucleotides line up with TRBD1. The trim removed 6 bases at V and 8 bases at J, leaving 10 bases unmatched. Germline lookup yields CDR1 MDHEN and CDR2 SYDVKM. This CDR3 has 15 residues. CDR3 sequence: CASSPGQFMDSPLHF. In nucleotides, the CDR3 is TGTGCCAGCAGCCCGGGACAGTTTATGGATTCACCCCTCCACTTT.

This clone was counted a few times. CDR3 nucleotides: TGTGCCAGCAGCTCCCTTAGGCAGGGGGTGTCCTACGAGCAGTACTTC. This sequence encodes CASSSLRQGVSYEQYF. The chain employs TRBV5-6 and TRBJ2-7; 7 bases align to TRBD1. Trimming took 3 bases from V and 1 from J; bases not matched to a gene: 10. CDR3 length equals 16 residues. Germline V gene sequence: CDR1 SGHDT, CDR2 YYEEEE.

The rearrangement links TRBV10-2 to TRBJ1-2, with D possibly matching TRBD1 (6 bases). Germline V gene lookup returns CDR1 WSHSY and CDR2 SAAADI. The CDR3 extends over 15 amino acids. V was pared by 2 bases and J by 4 bases, with 14 bases between. CDR3 in DNA: TGCGCCAGCAGTGAGACGGGGGGCTGGACCTATGGCTACACCTTC. Residues: CASSETGGWTYGYTF.

The chain links TRBV11-2 to TRBJ2-5; 9 bases match TRBD2. CDR1 and CDR2 from the germline V gene are SGHAT and FQNNGV. V shed 5 bases and J 4 bases; nucleotides not matched to a gene: 11. The CDR3 spans 16 residues. CDR3 amino acids: CASSPIGGRAGETQYF. The CDR3 bases are TGTGCCAGCAGCCCCATTGGCGGGAGGGCCGGAGAGACCCAGTACTTC.

This clone appeared a few times. The junction and the germline gene differ at one end; a read error may be behind it. The J gene is TRBJ2-5, the V gene TRBV29-1, with D perhaps matching TRBD1 (6 bases). The CDR3 totals 13 residues. Germline-derived CDR1 and CDR2 are SQVTM and ANQGSEA. The CDR3 loop reads CSVRGGSQGTQYF. DNA for the CDR3: TGCAGCGTGAGAGGGGGATCACAAGGGACCCAGTACTTC.

The CDR3: CASSTRGGQQVPQYF. The CDR3 nucleotides read TGTGCCAGCAGCACCCGGGGCGGACAGCAGGTTCCGCAGTACTTC. The chain carries TRBV11-2 and TRBJ2-5, with a tentative D call TRBD1 (6 bases). The germline CDR1 and CDR2 sequences are SGHAT and FQNNGV. Trimming took off 5 bases at V and 11 bases at J, with 24 bases between the two ends. The CDR3 totals 15 residues. Complete variable domain (other parts from reference TRBV11-2 and TRBJ2-5): EAGVAQSPRYKIIEKRQSVAFWCNPISGHATLYWYQQILGQGPKLLIQFQNNGVVDDSQLPKDRFSAERLKGVDSTLKIQPAKLEDSAVYLCASSTRGGQQVPQYFGPGTRLLVL.

The chain has TRBV19 and TRBJ1-1, with 9 bases fitting TRBD1. The V and J ends lost 5 bases and 2 bases, in that order; junction bases with no gene match: 3. Per germline, CDR1 LNHDA and CDR2 SQIVND (reference sequence). The CDR3 loop spans 14 amino acids. The CDR3 protein is CASSWGQGNTEAFF. DNA of the CDR3: TGTGCCAGTAGTTGGGGACAGGGAAACACTGAAGCTTTCTTT.